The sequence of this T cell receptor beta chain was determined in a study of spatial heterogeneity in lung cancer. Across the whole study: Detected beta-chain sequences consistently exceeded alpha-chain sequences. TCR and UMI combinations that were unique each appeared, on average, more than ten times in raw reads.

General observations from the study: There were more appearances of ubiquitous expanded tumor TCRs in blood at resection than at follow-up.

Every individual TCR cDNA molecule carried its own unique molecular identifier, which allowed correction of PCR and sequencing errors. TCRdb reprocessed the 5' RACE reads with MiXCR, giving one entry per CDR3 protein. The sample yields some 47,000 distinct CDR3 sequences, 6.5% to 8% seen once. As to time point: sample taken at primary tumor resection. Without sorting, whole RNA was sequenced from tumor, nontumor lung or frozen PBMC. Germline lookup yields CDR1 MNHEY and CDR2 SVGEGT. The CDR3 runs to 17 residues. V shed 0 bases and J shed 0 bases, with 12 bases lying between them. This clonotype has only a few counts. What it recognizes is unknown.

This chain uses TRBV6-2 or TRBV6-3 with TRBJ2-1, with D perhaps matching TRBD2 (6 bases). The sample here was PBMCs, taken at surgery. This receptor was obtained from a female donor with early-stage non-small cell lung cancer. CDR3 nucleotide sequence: TGTGCCAGCAGTTACTCCCCCGCGGGGTACTCCTACAATGAGCAGTTCTTC. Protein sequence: CASSYSPAGYSYNEQFF.